This T cell receptor (beta chain) is drawn from a study of vaccination and CD4 T cells after COVID-19. Across the whole study: Six males and four females, two Hispanic, made up the convalescents. The stimulating agents, overlapping spike peptides, came from SARS-CoV-2, HCoV-NL63, HCoV-OC43 and HCoV-229E. A median of 101 days (range 35 to 161) separated diagnosis from post-COVID sampling.

Concerning this clonotype itself: Its antigen is undetermined.

Treatment here: approximately 9-day PBMC culture with coronavirus spike peptide pools or control peptides (ViraFEST assay). The Oncomine TCR Beta short-read assay sequenced DNA from cultured CD4+ T cells. In TCRdb, the PCR reads were re-called with MiXCR into one record per CDR3 protein. The table records around 19,000 distinct CDR3 sequences, approximately 48% of them present only once. Germline CDR1 is MDHEN and CDR2 is SYDVKM. Trimming cost V 3 bases and J 6 bases, with 7 bases left between them. This CDR3 comprises 12 residues. The specimen was CD4+ T cells from blood, cultured in vitro. This chain uses TRBV28 with TRBJ2-3, with D maybe TRBD2 (5 bases). The source of this sequence is a human donor who had recovered from COVID-19. The CDR3 is CASSLRVDTQYF. Here the CDR3 DNA reads TGTGCCAGCAGTTTGAGGGTGGATACGCAGTATTTT. Full variable domain (outside the CDR3, taken from reference TRBV28 and TRBJ2-3): DVKVTQSSRYLVKRTGEKVFLECVQDMDHENMFWYRQDPGLGLRLIYFSYDVKMKEKGDIPEGYSVSREKKERFSLILESASTNQTSMYLCASSLRVDTQYFGPGTRLTVL.